This TCR beta chain was profiled in a study of cytomegalovirus exposure and HLA in healthy donors. The CDR3 totals 14 residues. Germline CDR1 and CDR2: MDHEN and SYDVKM. Trimming removed 3 bases at V and 1 base at J, with 8 bases between. The PCR contained 60 Vbeta and 13 Jbeta primers. Only in-frame clones appear in the TCRdb table, and some are missing; sequencing was by immunoSEQ multiplex PCR. Of under 100,000 clones listed, approximately 79% were seen once; the top ten hold 2.5%. The receptor was isolated from a man in his thirties or forties in good health and CMV-seronegative. The sequenced material came from PBMCs. The V call is TRBV28, the J call TRBJ2-3; D remains ambiguous. CDR3 in amino acids: CASSFLSGTDTQYF. In DNA, the CDR3 is TGTGCCAGCAGTTTTCTCAGCGGCACAGATACGCAGTATTTT.